The 23 T cell receptor beta chains in this list originate from one sample, sequenced in a study of monozygotic twins with inflammatory bowel disease. Reprocessing the 5' RACE reads, TCRdb reports a single entry for every CDR3 protein and omits DNA. The sample data list approximately 330,000 distinct CDR3 sequences. What was sequenced was blood. The source is a human donor with ulcerative colitis or Crohn's disease, or a healthy co-twin of an affected twin (not recorded which).

This chain connects TRBV20-1 to TRBJ2-5. CDR3 length: 12 residues. Per germline, CDR1 DFQATT and CDR2 SNEGSKA (reference sequence). The CDR3 reads CSARGSSETQYF.

This sequence joins TRBV5-1 and TRBJ1-5; as DNA is missing, the TRBD1 call by TCRdb cannot be tested. CDR1 and CDR2 from the germline V gene are SGHRS and YFSETQ. The CDR3 is made up of 15 amino acids. CDR3 amino acids: CASSLETGNNQPQHF.

This rearrangement joins TRBV6-6 to TRBJ2-2. This CDR3 has 13 residues. Germline CDR1 reads MNHNY; CDR2 reads SVGAGI (reference sequence). The CDR3 sequence is CASSYEGRGELFF.

The rearrangement links TRBV14 to TRBJ2-5; there is no DNA to check the TCRdb D call of TRBD2. The CDR3 totals 17 residues. CDR1 and CDR2 (germline): SGHDN, FVKESK. CDR3 loop: CASSQGLLAPIRETQYF.

This rearrangement joins TRBV7-7 to TRBJ2-5; TCRdb designates TRBD2, a call that cannot be tested without DNA. CDR1 and CDR2 (germline): SSHAT, FNYEAQ (reference sequence). The CDR3 length is 15 residues. This CDR3 is CASSYGLAAQETQYF.

The chain's CDR3 is CAWSASDHTDTQYF. The rearrangement uses TRBV30 and TRBJ2-3; no DNA is available, so the TRBD2 call from TCRdb remains unchecked. The CDR3 consists of 14 residues. The germline V gene encodes CDR1 GTSNPN and CDR2 SVGIG (reference sequence).

The chain carries TRBV5-1 and TRBJ2-7; lacking DNA, the TRBD2 call made by TCRdb goes unchecked. Germline V CDR1 and CDR2: SGHRS, YFSETQ. CDR3 length: 16 amino acids. This CDR3 is CASSLAGTSGGYEQYF.

V and J are TRBV5-1 and TRBJ2-3; the D call from TCRdb, TRBD2, cannot be confirmed without DNA. The CDR3 runs 15 residues. The germline V gene encodes CDR1 SGHRS and CDR2 YFSETQ. CDR3 residues: CASSLSLVPTDTQYF.

V is TRBV28 and J is TRBJ2-3; TCRdb gives TRBD1 as the D gene, but with no DNA this cannot be confirmed. Germline values: CDR1 MDHEN, CDR2 SYDVKM. The CDR3 loop spans 14 amino acids. The CDR3 spells CASSLGTHTDTQYF.

The gene calls are TRBV6-5 and TRBJ2-2; TCRdb outputs TRBD2, but without DNA this stays unchecked. The CDR3 has 15 residues. Germline V CDR1 and CDR2: MNHEY, SVGAGI. Here the CDR3 reads CASSYFREVTGELFF.

The V gene is TRBV5-1, the J gene TRBJ1-1. Germline-derived CDR1 and CDR2 are SGHRS and YFSETQ. The CDR3 length is 16 residues. The CDR3 reads CASSSSAARRNTEAFF.

J is TRBJ2-7 and V is TRBV5-1. The CDR3 contains 13 residues. The V gene's germline CDR1 is SGHRS and CDR2 YFSETQ. This CDR3 reads CASSLLLAYEQYF.

The J gene is TRBJ2-3, the V gene TRBV3-1; TCRdb calls TRBD1, which cannot be checked without DNA. The CDR3 contains 15 residues. Germline CDR1 LGHDT, CDR2 YNNKEL (reference sequence). The CDR3 region is CASSQGQGRVGTQYF.

The chain uses TRBV5-1 and TRBJ1-2. This CDR3 contains 17 residues. Germline CDR1 SGHRS, CDR2 YFSETQ. This CDR3 is CASSLSPQGPANYGYTF.

The genes are TRBV5-1 and TRBJ2-1; checking the TCRdb D call of TRBD2 is not possible without DNA. Germline CDR1 is SGHRS and CDR2 is YFSETQ. The CDR3 consists of 15 residues. The CDR3 region is CASSLVSGQYNEQFF.

V usage is TRBV5-1 and J usage is TRBJ1-5; with no DNA, the TCRdb D assignment of TRBD1 cannot be verified. CDR3 length: 15 amino acids. The germline gives CDR1 SGHRS, CDR2 YFSETQ. The CDR3 loop is CASSLGDSDNQPQHF.

J is TRBJ2-5 and V is TRBV7-9; TCRdb outputs TRBD1, but without DNA this stays unchecked. This CDR3 spans 14 amino acids. Germline V gene data show CDR1 as SEHNR and CDR2 as FQNEAQ (reference sequence). This chain's CDR3 is CASSLWGGEETQYF.

The genes are TRBV20-1 and TRBJ2-1; TCRdb selects TRBD1, and the lack of DNA leaves this call unchecked. The CDR3 is 14 amino acids. The V gene's germline CDR1 is DFQATT and CDR2 SNEGSKA (reference sequence). The CDR3 loop is CSARGHRGYNEQFF.

The chain has TRBV5-1 and TRBJ2-1; TCRdb's assignment of TRBD1 cannot be checked, as there is no DNA. The CDR3 covers 16 residues. The germline gives CDR1 SGHRS, CDR2 YFSETQ. CDR3 residues: CASSLNSGARSGEQFF.

The chain combines TRBV11-2 with TRBJ2-2; absent DNA, TCRdb's TRBD2 call cannot be checked. The V gene's germline CDR1 is SGHAT and CDR2 FQNNGV. CDR3 length: 17 residues. CDR3 protein: CASSRTGGLAWPGELFF. The whole variable domain, remainder taken from reference TRBV11-2 and TRBJ2-2, is EAGVAQSPRYKIIEKRQSVAFWCNPISGHATLYWYQQILGQGPKLLIQFQNNGVVDDSQLPKDRFSAERLKGVDSTLKIQPAKLEDSAVYLCASSRTGGLAWPGELFFGEGSRLTVL.

The chain carries TRBV12-3 or TRBV12-4 and TRBJ2-3; TCRdb outputs TRBD1, but without DNA this stays unchecked. The CDR3 runs 15 residues. This chain's CDR3 is CASSSNRKGTDTQYF.

The rearrangement joins TRBV27 to TRBJ2-2; absent DNA, TCRdb's TRBD1 call cannot be checked. Looked up from germline, CDR1 is MNHEY and CDR2 is SMNVEV (reference sequence). The CDR3 length is 14 residues. The CDR3 reads CASSPGTGTGELFF.

The chain employs TRBV5-1 and TRBJ1-2; absent DNA, TCRdb's TRBD1 call cannot be checked. The CDR3 runs 12 residues. CDR1 is SGHRS, CDR2 YFSETQ, per germline. The CDR3 spells CASSNTGNGYTF.